Shown below are 24 T cell receptor beta chains from a single sample sequenced in a study of Ad26.COV2.S vaccination and SARS-CoV-2 variants. Stated treatment: about 20 received Ad26.COV2.S at low or high dose, single or two shots; about five received placebo; per-sample allocation not given. Collection of the samples took place on day 63 after the first injection of vaccine or placebo. Profiling relied on immunoSEQ multiplex PCR, and the TCRdb table lists in-frame clones only, not all of them. Altogether roughly 390,000 clones are present, approximately 90% being singletons, with the ten largest covering under 3.5%. The starting material was peripheral blood, obtained in a trial of Ad26.COV2.S vaccine versus placebo. The receptor source for this set is a person aged 18-60 years who received the Ad26.COV2.S COVID-19 vaccine or a placebo.

The gene calls are TRBV2 and TRBJ1-1; no reliable D call. CDR3 length equals 13 residues. Germline loops: CDR1 SNHLY, CDR2 FYNNEI. Deletions cut 6 bases from V and 3 bases from J, with 11 bases between. The CDR3 loop reads CASSGQVYTEAFF. CDR3 bases: TGTGCCAGCAGCGGGCAGGTCTACACTGAAGCTTTCTTT.

This clone occurred a few times. The rearrangement joins TRBV2 to TRBJ2-2; unclear D gene. Germline V gene lookup returns CDR1 SNHLY and CDR2 FYNNEI. The CDR3 consists of 16 residues. Trimming removed 4 bases at V and 2 bases at J, with 14 bases between. The CDR3 DNA reads TGTGCCAGCAGTGCTATTTCGGCACAAAACACCGGGGAGCTGTTTTTT. Amino acid sequence: CASSAISAQNTGELFF.

This clone showed up just a few times. This chain connects TRBV5-1 to TRBJ1-3; D unresolved. Between the trimmed V and J ends, which lost 4 bases and 4 bases, there was a span of 12 bases. Germline assignment: CDR1 SGHRS and CDR2 YFSETQ. The CDR3 contains 14 residues. In nucleotides, the CDR3 is TGCGCCAGCAGCCCCGGACCCCAGGGAAACACCATATATTTT. This sequence encodes CASSPGPQGNTIYF.

The chain carries TRBV29-1 and TRBJ2-4; 12 positions match TRBD1. CDR1 and CDR2 from the germline V gene are SQVTM and ANQGSEA. V dropped 3 bases and J dropped 8; count of bases not matched to a gene: 5. The CDR3 extends over 14 amino acids. The CDR3 DNA sequence: TGCAGCGTTGAGGGACAGGGGGCTTCGGACATTCAGTACTTC. Amino acid sequence: CSVEGQGASDIQYF.

This chain connects TRBV5-1 to TRBJ1-2; 10 bases are shared with TRBD1. Losses at the gene ends were 2 bases for V and 3 bases for J; bases not matched to a gene: 4. This CDR3 contains 15 residues. CDR1 and CDR2 from the germline V gene are SGHRS and YFSETQ. The CDR3 loop is CASSLTGTGDYGYTF. The CDR3 DNA is TGCGCCAGCAGCTTAACCGGGACAGGGGACTATGGCTACACCTTC.

The chain uses TRBV11-2 and TRBJ1-4; no firm D call. The CDR3 runs to 14 residues. Deletions cut 2 bases from V and 8 bases from J, with 12 bases between. CDR1 and CDR2 from the germline V gene are SGHAT and FQNNGV. CDR3 sequence reads: CASSLWATREKLFF. For the CDR3, the DNA is TGTGCCAGCAGCTTATGGGCGACCCGGGAAAAACTGTTTTTT.

The chain recombines TRBV7-2 with TRBJ2-1; TRBD2 is a possible D gene (5 bases). Trimming took off 1 base at V and 0 bases at J, with 13 bases between the two ends. Germline V CDR1 and CDR2: SGHTA, FQGNSA. The CDR3 is 17 amino acids. DNA of the CDR3: TGTGCCAGCAGCTTAGTAGAGGTAGCGAGCTCCTACAATGAGCAGTTCTTC. Protein: CASSLVEVASSYNEQFF.

The chain uses TRBV7-9 and TRBJ1-1, with D possibly being TRBD1 (5 bases). The CDR3 is 15 amino acids. Trimming stripped 6 bases from V and 2 bases from J, with 16 bases between. Germline values: CDR1 SEHNR, CDR2 FQNEAQ (reference sequence). Here the CDR3 DNA reads TGTGCCAGCAGGCGAACCCAGGGCGCTAACACTGAAGCTTTCTTT. The encoded protein is CASRRTQGANTEAFF.

This clone was observed a handful of times. This chain joins TRBV10-3 and TRBJ1-1; D remains unclear. The CDR3 is made up of 13 amino acids. Trimming stripped 9 bases from V and 5 bases from J, with 16 bases between. Per the germline V gene, CDR1 is ENHRY and CDR2 is SYGVKD. The CDR3 nucleotides are TGTGCCATGGCTAGCGGGGATGAAACTGAAGCTTTCTTT. Translating gives CAMASGDETEAFF.

As to this clone: Other DNA sequences of this sample code for an identical CDR3. The genes are TRBV7-2 and TRBJ2-5; 9 bases map to TRBD2. Germline loops: CDR1 SGHTA, CDR2 FQGNSA. CDR3 size: 14 residues. J lost 2 bases, V lost 3 bases, and 1 base had no gene match. CDR3 region: CASSFTSGQETQYF. The CDR3 DNA reads TGTGCCAGCAGCTTTACTAGCGGGCAAGAGACCCAGTACTTC.

V is TRBV7-8 and J is TRBJ2-5; 11 bases agree with TRBD2. The germline V gene has CDR1 SGHVS and CDR2 FQNEAQ. CDR3 size: 17 residues. The trim removed 3 bases at V and 1 base at J, leaving 7 bases unmatched. CDR3 nucleotides: TGTGCCAGCAGCTTTCCCATAGCGGGGGGGAGCCAAGAGACCCAGTACTTC. Protein: CASSFPIAGGSQETQYF.

The rearrangement uses TRBV6-1 and TRBJ2-3, with a weak D call TRBD1 (6 bases). The length of the CDR3 is 16 residues. Germline-derived CDR1 and CDR2 are MNHNS and SASEGT. V gave up 1 base and J gave up 1 base, with 12 bases separating them. The CDR3 nucleotides are TGTGCCAGCAGTGAAGTAGGGGGATCGGGCACAGATACGCAGTATTTT. Its translation: CASSEVGGSGTDTQYF.

The chain uses TRBV2 and TRBJ1-4, with 8 positions matching TRBD1. The V and J ends lost 7 bases and 6 bases, in that order; junction bases with no gene match: 4. The CDR3 is 13 residues long. CDR1 is SNHLY and CDR2 is FYNNEI in the germline V gene. CDR3 region: CASNGQGYEKLFF. CDR3 coding DNA: TGTGCCAGCAATGGACAGGGATATGAAAAACTGTTTTTT.

The chain carries TRBV19 and TRBJ2-7; possibly TRBD1 or TRBD2 for D (5 bases each). Germline CDR1 and CDR2: LNHDA and SQIVND (reference sequence). The CDR3 contains 13 residues. V lost 4 bases to trimming and J lost 3 bases, with 10 bases between them. The CDR3 nucleotides read TGTGCCAGTAGTAATAGGGACGGCTACGAGCAGTACTTC. This sequence encodes CASSNRDGYEQYF.

The CDR3 loop is CASSQVEGGTEAFF. The CDR3 DNA reads TGCGCCAGCAGCCAAGTTGAAGGGGGCACTGAAGCTTTCTTT. The V gene is TRBV4-1, the J gene TRBJ1-1; maybe TRBD1 (6 bases). Trimming took off 1 base at V and 4 bases at J, with 10 bases between the two ends. The CDR3 extends over 14 amino acids. Germline assignment: CDR1 MGHRA and CDR2 YSYEKL.

The chain couples TRBV11-2 to TRBJ2-1; D gene unclear. CDR3 length: 13 amino acids. Germline values: CDR1 SGHAT, CDR2 FQNNGV. Trimming removed 5 bases at V and 2 bases at J, with 7 bases between. The CDR3 spells CASSPDAYNEQFF. The CDR3 region has the DNA TGTGCCAGCAGCCCAGATGCCTACAATGAGCAGTTCTTC.

The chain is built from TRBV3-1 (or the pseudogene TRBV3-2) and TRBJ1-1; possible D gene TRBD1, 5 bases. Trimming stripped 0 bases from V and 5 bases from J, with 16 bases between. The CDR3 covers 16 residues. The V gene's germline CDR1 is LGHDT and CDR2 YNNKEL (reference sequence). DNA of the CDR3: TGTGCCAGCAGCCAAGATTCTATGGGGTCAGGGACTGAAGCTTTCTTT. Its protein product is CASSQDSMGSGTEAFF.

The genes are TRBV12-3 or TRBV12-4 and TRBJ1-6; TRBD1 might be the D (6 bases). The CDR3 is 12 amino acids. Trimming removed 7 bases from V and 15 bases from J, with 16 bases in between. CDR3 sequence reads: CASKWGTRVLHF. The DNA of the CDR3 is TGTGCCAGCAAGTGGGGGACACGCGTCCTCCACTTT.

This rearrangement joins TRBV3-1 (or the pseudogene TRBV3-2) to TRBJ1-3; D might be TRBD1 (5 bases). The CDR3 totals 17 residues. V dropped 2 bases and J dropped 0 bases, with 14 bases sitting between them. Germline values: CDR1 LGHDT, CDR2 YNNKEL (reference sequence). The CDR3 nucleotides are TGTGCCAGCAGCCAAAACCCTCGACAGCGCTCTGGAAACACCATATATTTT. Translating it yields CASSQNPRQRSGNTIYF.

The chain's CDR3 is CASRTGLDTQYF. The CDR3 DNA is TGTGCCAGCAGGACAGGGTTAGATACGCAGTATTTT. This chain connects TRBV2 to TRBJ2-3; TRBD1 aligns across 7 bases. This CDR3 contains 12 residues. V lost 6 bases to trimming and J lost 5 bases; unmatched junction nucleotides: 2. Germline assignment: CDR1 SNHLY and CDR2 FYNNEI.

The chain combines TRBV7-9 with TRBJ1-1; D unresolved. V was trimmed by 1 base and J by 1 base, leaving 4 bases between them. The CDR3 is 13 residues long. Germline CDR1 reads SEHNR; CDR2 reads FQNEAQ (reference sequence). As DNA, the CDR3 is TGTGCCAGCAGCTTAGAGGAGAACACTGAAGCTTTCTTT. Translated: CASSLEENTEAFF. The variable domain in full, with the rest retrieved from reference TRBV7-9 and TRBJ1-1, is DTGVSQNPRHKITKRGQNVTFRCDPISEHNRLYWYRQTLGQGPEFLTYFQNEAQLEKSRLLSDRFSAERPKGSFSTLEIQRTEQGDSAMYLCASSLEENTEAFFGQGTRLTVV.

The V gene is TRBV25-1, the J gene TRBJ1-1, with D tentatively TRBD1 (5 bases). CDR1 MGHDK and CDR2 SYGVNS come from the germline V gene. The CDR3 runs to 15 residues. Trimming left V 2 bases short and J 4 bases short, with 14 bases between. DNA of the CDR3: TGTGCCAGCAGTGAACTAGGGCAGGGTGGCACTGAAGCTTTCTTT. It encodes CASSELGQGGTEAFF. The variable domain in full, completed from reference TRBV25-1 and TRBJ1-1, reads EADIYQTPRYLVIGTGKKITLECSQTMGHDKMYWYQQDPGMELHLIHYSYGVNSTEKGDLSSESTVSRIRTEHFPLTLESARPSHTSQYLCASSELGQGGTEAFFGQGTRLTVV.

CDR3 nucleotides: TGTGCCAGTCAGCCCAGGGACAGGGGCTATGGCTACACCTTC. Protein: CASQPRDRGYGYTF. J is TRBJ1-2 and V is TRBV5-4; TRBD1 aligns across 10 bases. Germline assignment: CDR1 SGHNT and CDR2 YYREEE (reference sequence). J gave up 4 bases and V 8 bases, and 8 bases lay outside the gene matches. CDR3 length: 14 residues.

The DNA for the CDR3 is TGTGCCAGTAGGCACAGGGGAGCCACAGATACGCAGTATTTT. Translation gives CASRHRGATDTQYF. The rearrangement links TRBV19 to TRBJ2-3; 7 bases fit TRBD1. The CDR3 spans 14 residues. The germline CDR1 and CDR2 sequences are LNHDA and SQIVND (reference sequence). After removal of 6 bases from V and 2 bases from J, the junction contained 5 bases not matched to a gene.